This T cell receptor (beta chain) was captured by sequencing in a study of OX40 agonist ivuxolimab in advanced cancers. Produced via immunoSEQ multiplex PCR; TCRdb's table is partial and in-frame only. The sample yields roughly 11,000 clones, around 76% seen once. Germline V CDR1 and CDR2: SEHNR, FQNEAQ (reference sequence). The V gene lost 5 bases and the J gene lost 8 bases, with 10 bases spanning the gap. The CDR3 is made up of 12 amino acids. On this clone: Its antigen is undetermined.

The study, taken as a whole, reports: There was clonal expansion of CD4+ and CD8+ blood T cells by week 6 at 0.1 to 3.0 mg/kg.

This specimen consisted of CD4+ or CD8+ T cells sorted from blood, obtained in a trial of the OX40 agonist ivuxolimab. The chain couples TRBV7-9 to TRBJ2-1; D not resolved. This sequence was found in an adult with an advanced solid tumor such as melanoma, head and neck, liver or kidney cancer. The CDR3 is CASSGRLDEQFF. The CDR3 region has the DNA TGTGCCAGCAGCGGTCGGTTGGATGAGCAGTTCTTC.